The text below deals with one TCR beta chain. Its antigen is undetermined. The CDR3 length is 12 residues. Germline V gene sequence: CDR1 SGHTA, CDR2 FQGNSA. Trimming left V 5 bases short and J 11 bases short, with 13 bases between. These data come from a study of vaccination and CD4 T cells after COVID-19. Sequencing of cultured CD4+ T cell DNA used the Oncomine TCR Beta short-read assay. MiXCR, applied by TCRdb to the PCR reads, yields one record per CDR3 protein. This table holds 15,000 to 17,000 distinct CDR3 sequences, about 42% found once. Treatment meaning: roughly 10-day PBMC culture with coronavirus spike peptide pools or control peptides (ViraFEST assay). Fresh IL-2 medium replaced half the culture medium on days 3 and 7.

Sequencing was performed on cultured CD4+ T cells from blood. The origin of this receptor is a human donor with COVID-19. The V gene is TRBV7-2, the J gene TRBJ2-1; tentative D call: TRBD2 (6 bases). CDR3 DNA: TGTGCCAGCAGCGGGCCGGGACTCAAGCAGTTCTTC. Its translation is CASSGPGLKQFF.